A single sample gave rise to the 18 T cell receptor beta chains below, sequenced in a study of T cell responses to AZD1222 COVID-19 vaccine. The assay was immunoSEQ multiplex PCR, and TCRdb's table has in-frame clones only and misses some. The table lists about 160,000 clones, around nine tenths of them singletons. The starting material was peripheral blood, obtained 28 days after the second AZD1222 dose. These receptors originate from an adult who received the AZD1222 COVID-19 vaccine.

V and J are TRBV30 and TRBJ2-2; D is undetermined. V was trimmed by 2 bases and J by 6 bases, leaving 10 bases between them. Per germline, CDR1 GTSNPN and CDR2 SVGIG (reference sequence). The CDR3 has 13 amino acids. CDR3 region: CAWSRVGAGELFF. Here the CDR3 DNA reads TGTGCCTGGAGTCGTGTGGGCGCCGGGGAGCTGTTTTTT.

The rearrangement uses TRBV2 and TRBJ2-2, with TRBD2 matching over 7 bases. The CDR3 sequence is 15 residues long. Germline V gives CDR1 SNHLY, CDR2 FYNNEI. After removal of 4 bases from V and 1 base from J, the junction contained 3 bases not matched to a gene. This CDR3 reads CASSGASGNTGELFF. The CDR3 DNA sequence: TGTGCCAGCAGTGGGGCTAGCGGGAACACCGGGGAGCTGTTTTTT. The complete variable domain, with remaining parts taken from reference TRBV2 and TRBJ2-2, reads EPEVTQTPSHQVTQMGQEVILRCVPISNHLYFYWYRQILGQKVEFLVSFYNNEISEKSEIFDDQFSVERPDGSNFTLKIRSTKLEDSAMYFCASSGASGNTGELFFGEGSRLTVL.

The chain employs TRBV6-6 and TRBJ2-7; 11 bases align to TRBD2. This CDR3 has 15 residues. Germline V lookup: CDR1 MNHNY, CDR2 SVGAGI (reference sequence). Trimming removed 3 bases from V and 3 bases from J; junction bases left unmatched: 4. The CDR3 sequence: CASSYTLAGGYEQYF. CDR3 DNA: TGTGCCAGCAGTTATACTCTAGCGGGAGGCTACGAGCAGTACTTC.

This chain uses TRBV20-1 with TRBJ1-1; 7 nucleotides line up with TRBD1. Per germline, CDR1 DFQATT and CDR2 SNEGSKA (reference sequence). The CDR3 spans 16 residues. After removal of 3 bases from V and 0 bases from J, the junction contained 10 bases not matched to a gene. This chain's CDR3 is CSASTRDSPMNTEAFF. The CDR3 DNA reads as TGCAGTGCTAGTACCCGGGACAGCCCCATGAACACTGAAGCTTTCTTT.

V and J are TRBV12-3 or TRBV12-4 and TRBJ1-1, with TRBD1 matching over 8 bases. The V segment lost 5 bases and the J segment 11 bases; nucleotides outside the gene matches: 7. The CDR3 consists of 12 residues. This CDR3 reads CASSGYRGGAFF. In nucleotides, the CDR3 is TGTGCCAGCAGTGGCTACAGGGGGGGGGCTTTCTTT.

J is TRBJ2-7 and V is TRBV21-1; the DNA was not compared with TRBD2, the D call given in the table. TRBV21-1 is a pseudogene. The CDR3 spans 16 residues. The CDR3 spells CASSNIWGGTSWEQYF. In DNA form, the CDR3 reads TGTGCCAGCAGCAATATATGGGGCGGGACCTCTTGGGAGCAGTACTTC.

In this sample, this clone turned up once. This chain uses TRBV6-1 with TRBJ2-7; D may be TRBD1 (6 bases). The CDR3 is made up of 17 amino acids. Germline CDR1 reads MNHNS; CDR2 reads SASEGT. V was pared by 4 bases and J by 1 base, with 20 bases between. CDR3 sequence: CASSALLSRTVSYEQYF. DNA of the CDR3: TGTGCCAGCAGTGCCCTTCTATCCCGGACAGTTTCCTACGAGCAGTACTTC.

The chain carries TRBV15 and TRBJ2-1; unclear D gene. V lost 0 bases to trimming and J lost 5 bases, with 14 bases between them. Germline assignment: CDR1 LNHNV and CDR2 YYDKDF (reference sequence). The CDR3 loop spans 16 amino acids. The CDR3 DNA is TGTGCCACCAGCAGAGATAGGGCAGATCTACACAATGAGCAGTTCTTC. As protein: CATSRDRADLHNEQFF.

This clone showed up just a few times. V is TRBV6-2 or TRBV6-3 and J is TRBJ2-1; 14 nucleotides match TRBD2. CDR1 and CDR2 from the germline V gene are MNHEY and SVGEGT. CDR3 size: 15 residues. V shed 0 bases, J shed 9 bases, and the junction held 1 base outside the gene matches. The CDR3 DNA follows: TGTGCCAGCAGTTACTCAGGACTAGCGGGAGGTGAGCAGTTCTTC. This translates into CASSYSGLAGGEQFF.

There are a few counts of this clone. The chain uses TRBV24-1 and TRBJ2-7, with D possibly being TRBD1 (6 bases). V was pared by 5 bases and J by 6 bases, with 10 bases between. The germline gives CDR1 KGHDR, CDR2 SFDVKD. This CDR3 is 12 amino acids long. The CDR3 spells CATSGLRGEQYF. CDR3 sequence (DNA): TGTGCCACCAGTGGTCTCAGGGGCGAGCAGTACTTC.

The gene calls are TRBV9 and TRBJ2-1, with 11 bases identical to TRBD2. The J segment lost 5 bases and the V segment lost 1 base, leaving 8 bases of the junction unmatched. This CDR3 spans 17 amino acids. Germline CDR1 and CDR2: SGDLS and YYNGEE. CDR3 nucleotide sequence: TGTGCCAGCAGCGTAAATAAGATAGCGGGAGGGAACAATGAGCAGTTCTTC. The encoded protein is CASSVNKIAGGNNEQFF.

V gene TRBV3-1 (or the pseudogene TRBV3-2) combines with J gene TRBJ2-1; 7 bases match TRBD2. Trimming took 7 bases from V and 4 from J; bases not matched to a gene: 13. This CDR3 spans 16 amino acids. Germline V gives CDR1 LGHDT, CDR2 YNNKEL (reference sequence). The chain's CDR3 is CASIGRAGTSYNEQFF. In DNA, the CDR3 is TGTGCCAGCATCGGGAGAGCGGGAACTTCTTACAATGAGCAGTTCTTC.

The chain's CDR3 is CASSKPRTTGTQYF. The CDR3 DNA sequence: TGTGCCAGCAGCAAACCTAGGACTACAGGGACCCAGTACTTC. V gene TRBV21-1 combines with J gene TRBJ2-5; the D call in the table, TRBD2, was not verified against the DNA. TRBV21-1 is noted as a pseudogene. The CDR3 is 14 amino acids.

The J gene is TRBJ1-3, the V gene TRBV2; D gene ambiguous. CDR3 length: 18 residues. Trimming shortened V by 6 bases and J by 0 bases, and 21 bases separated the two germline ends. Germline loops: CDR1 SNHLY, CDR2 FYNNEI. In DNA form, the CDR3 reads TGTGCCAGCAGGGCCCGTGAACAGTCTTCCCTCTCTGGAAACACCATATATTTT. It codes for CASRAREQSSLSGNTIYF.

In nucleotides, the CDR3 is TGTGCCACACGTGGAGGGAACTATGGCTACACCTTC. This codes for CATRGGNYGYTF. V is TRBV19 and J is TRBJ1-2; D is uncertain. V was shortened by 10 bases and J by 2 bases, with 11 bases between the two germline ends. The CDR3 spans 12 residues. CDR1 is LNHDA, CDR2 SQIVND, per germline (reference sequence).

This rearrangement joins TRBV18 to TRBJ1-6, with D perhaps TRBD1 (6 bases). The CDR3 totals 15 residues. V gave up 2 bases and J gave up 5 bases, with 10 bases separating them. Per the germline V gene, CDR1 is KGHSH and CDR2 is LQKENI. This CDR3 is CASSPADRNNSPLHF. The CDR3 coding sequence is TGTGCCAGCTCACCAGCGGACAGAAATAATTCACCCCTCCACTTT.

The chain carries TRBV6-5 and TRBJ2-3; D is uncertain. Germline V gene sequence: CDR1 MNHEY, CDR2 SVGAGI. This CDR3 region has 11 residues. With 6 bases removed from V and 3 bases from J, the gap between germline ends came to 4 bases. The CDR3 bases are TGTGCCAGCAGGGAGACAGATACGCAGTATTTT. It encodes CASRETDTQYF.

The chain joins TRBV19 to TRBJ2-7; D unclear. V dropped 3 bases and J dropped 4 bases, with 10 bases sitting between them. The germline gives CDR1 LNHDA, CDR2 SQIVND (reference sequence). This CDR3 is 13 amino acids long. Here the CDR3 DNA reads TGTGCCAGTAGTATTCGTTTAGGTTACGAGCAGTACTTC. It encodes CASSIRLGYEQYF.